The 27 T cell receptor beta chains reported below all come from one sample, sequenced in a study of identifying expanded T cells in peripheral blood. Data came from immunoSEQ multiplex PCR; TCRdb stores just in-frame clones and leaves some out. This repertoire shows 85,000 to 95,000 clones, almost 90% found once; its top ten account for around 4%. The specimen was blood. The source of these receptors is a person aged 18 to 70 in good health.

CDR3 protein: CASRPSGGARNEQFF. The CDR3 nucleotides are TGTGCCAGCAGGCCCAGCGGGGGGGCCCGGAATGAGCAGTTCTTC. This rearrangement joins TRBV2 to TRBJ2-1; 10 positions agree with TRBD2. This CDR3 is built from 15 residues. The germline gives CDR1 SNHLY, CDR2 FYNNEI. Losses at the gene ends were 6 bases for V and 7 bases for J; bases not matched to a gene: 9.

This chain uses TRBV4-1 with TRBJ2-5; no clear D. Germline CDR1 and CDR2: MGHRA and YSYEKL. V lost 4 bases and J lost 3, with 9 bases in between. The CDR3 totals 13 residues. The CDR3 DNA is TGCGCCAGCAGCCTCGTCGGAGAAGAGACCCAGTACTTC. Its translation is CASSLVGEETQYF.

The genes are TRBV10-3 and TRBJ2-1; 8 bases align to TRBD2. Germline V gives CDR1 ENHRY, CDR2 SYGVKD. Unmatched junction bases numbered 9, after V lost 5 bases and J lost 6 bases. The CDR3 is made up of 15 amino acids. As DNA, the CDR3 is TGTGCCATCAGTAAATCGGGACTAGGATTCAATGAGCAGTTCTTC. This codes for CAISKSGLGFNEQFF.

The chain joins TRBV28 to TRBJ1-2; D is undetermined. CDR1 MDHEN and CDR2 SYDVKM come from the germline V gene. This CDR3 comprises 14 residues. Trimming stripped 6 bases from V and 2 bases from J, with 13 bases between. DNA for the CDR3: TGTGCCAGCAGGCCACCAGGCCTAAACTATGGCTACACCTTC. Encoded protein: CASRPPGLNYGYTF.

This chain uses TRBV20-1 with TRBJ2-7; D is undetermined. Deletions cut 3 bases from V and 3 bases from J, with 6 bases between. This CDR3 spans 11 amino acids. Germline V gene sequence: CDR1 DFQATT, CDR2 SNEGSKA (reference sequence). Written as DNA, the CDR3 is TGCAGTGCTAGTGGCATCTACGAGCAGTACTTC. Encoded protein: CSASGIYEQYF.

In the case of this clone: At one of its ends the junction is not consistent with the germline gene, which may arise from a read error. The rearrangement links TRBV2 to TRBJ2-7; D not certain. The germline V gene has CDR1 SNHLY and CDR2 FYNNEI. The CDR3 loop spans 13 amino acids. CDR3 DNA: TGTGCCAGCAGTGAGATCCGGTCCTTCTCTAAGGACTTC. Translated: CASSEIRSFSKDF.

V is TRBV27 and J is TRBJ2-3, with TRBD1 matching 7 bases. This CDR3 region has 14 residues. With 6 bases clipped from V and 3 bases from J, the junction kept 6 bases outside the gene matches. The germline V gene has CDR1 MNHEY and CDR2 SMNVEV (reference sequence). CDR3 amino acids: CASRSGTVTDTQYF. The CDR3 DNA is TGTGCCAGCAGATCCGGGACAGTAACAGATACGCAGTATTTT.

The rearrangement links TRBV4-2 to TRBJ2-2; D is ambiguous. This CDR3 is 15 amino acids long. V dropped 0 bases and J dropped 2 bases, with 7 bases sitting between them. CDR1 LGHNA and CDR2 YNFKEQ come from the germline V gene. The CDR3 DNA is TGTGCCAGCAGCCAAGATCACGGTAACACCGGGGAGCTGTTTTTT. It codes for CASSQDHGNTGELFF.

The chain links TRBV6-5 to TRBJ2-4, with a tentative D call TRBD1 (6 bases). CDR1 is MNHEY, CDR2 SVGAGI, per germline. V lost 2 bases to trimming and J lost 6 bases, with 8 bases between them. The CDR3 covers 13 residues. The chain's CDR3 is CASSYIRGNIQYF. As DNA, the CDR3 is TGTGCCAGCAGTTACATCAGGGGAAACATTCAGTACTTC.

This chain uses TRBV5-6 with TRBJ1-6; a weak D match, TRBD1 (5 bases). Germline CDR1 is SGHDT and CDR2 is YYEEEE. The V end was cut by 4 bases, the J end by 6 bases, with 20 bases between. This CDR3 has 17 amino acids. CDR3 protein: CASSDISSRAVNSPLHF. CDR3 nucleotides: TGTGCCAGCAGCGATATTTCCTCCAGGGCCGTTAATTCACCCCTCCACTTT.

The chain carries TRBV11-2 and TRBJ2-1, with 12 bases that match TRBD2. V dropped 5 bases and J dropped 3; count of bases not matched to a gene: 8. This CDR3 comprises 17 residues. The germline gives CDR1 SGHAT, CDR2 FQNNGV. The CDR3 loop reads CASSARLAGAIYNEQFF. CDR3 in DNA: TGTGCCAGCAGCGCGCGACTAGCGGGAGCGATCTACAATGAGCAGTTCTTC.

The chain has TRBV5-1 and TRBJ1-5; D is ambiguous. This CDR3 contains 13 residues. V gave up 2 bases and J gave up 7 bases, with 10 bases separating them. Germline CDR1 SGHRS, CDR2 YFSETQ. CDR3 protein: CASSLYGGQPQHF. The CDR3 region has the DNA TGCGCCAGCAGCTTATACGGAGGACAGCCCCAGCATTTT.

This chain's CDR3 is CASTPRGGFYNEQFF. The CDR3 DNA is TGTGCCAGCACCCCGCGAGGGGGGTTTTACAATGAGCAGTTCTTC. The chain couples TRBV28 to TRBJ2-1, with D possibly being TRBD1 or TRBD2 (6 bases each). Deletions cut 7 bases from V and 4 bases from J, with 17 bases between. CDR1 MDHEN and CDR2 SYDVKM come from the germline V gene. The CDR3 contains 15 residues.

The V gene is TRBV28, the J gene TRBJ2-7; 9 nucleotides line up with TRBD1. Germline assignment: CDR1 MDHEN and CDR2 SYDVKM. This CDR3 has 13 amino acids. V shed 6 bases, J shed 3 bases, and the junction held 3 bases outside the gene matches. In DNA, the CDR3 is TGTGCCAGCAGCCCGACAGGGGGCTACGAGCAGTACTTC. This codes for CASSPTGGYEQYF. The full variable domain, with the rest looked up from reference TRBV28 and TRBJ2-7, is DVKVTQSSRYLVKRTGEKVFLECVQDMDHENMFWYRQDPGLGLRLIYFSYDVKMKEKGDIPEGYSVSREKKERFSLILESASTNQTSMYLCASSPTGGYEQYFGPGTRLTVT.

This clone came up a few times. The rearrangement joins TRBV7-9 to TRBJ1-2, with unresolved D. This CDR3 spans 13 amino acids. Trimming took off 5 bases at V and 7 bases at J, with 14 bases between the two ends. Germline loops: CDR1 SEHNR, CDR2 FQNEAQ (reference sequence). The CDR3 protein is CASSGSSERGYTF. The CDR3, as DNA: TGTGCCAGCAGCGGCAGTTCGGAGCGTGGCTACACCTTC.

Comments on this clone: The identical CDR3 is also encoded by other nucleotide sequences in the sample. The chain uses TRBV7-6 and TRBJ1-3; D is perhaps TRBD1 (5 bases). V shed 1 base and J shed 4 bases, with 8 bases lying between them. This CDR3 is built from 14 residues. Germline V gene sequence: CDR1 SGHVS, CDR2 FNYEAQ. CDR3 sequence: CASSLGGSGNTIYF. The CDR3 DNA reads TGTGCCAGCAGCTTAGGGGGGTCAGGAAACACCATATATTTT.

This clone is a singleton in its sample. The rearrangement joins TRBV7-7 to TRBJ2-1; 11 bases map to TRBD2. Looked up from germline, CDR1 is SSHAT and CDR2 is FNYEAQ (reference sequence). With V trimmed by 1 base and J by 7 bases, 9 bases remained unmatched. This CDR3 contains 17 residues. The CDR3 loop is CASSLGSGGGTTNEQFF. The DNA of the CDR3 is TGTGCCAGCAGCTTAGGTAGCGGGGGGGGCACTACAAATGAGCAGTTCTTC.

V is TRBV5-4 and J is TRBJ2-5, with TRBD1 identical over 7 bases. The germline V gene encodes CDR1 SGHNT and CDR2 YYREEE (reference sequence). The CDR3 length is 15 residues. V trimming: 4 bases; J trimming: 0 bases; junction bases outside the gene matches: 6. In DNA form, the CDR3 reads TGTGCCAGCAGCCAACAGGGGTGGTACCAAGAGACCCAGTACTTC. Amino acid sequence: CASSQQGWYQETQYF.

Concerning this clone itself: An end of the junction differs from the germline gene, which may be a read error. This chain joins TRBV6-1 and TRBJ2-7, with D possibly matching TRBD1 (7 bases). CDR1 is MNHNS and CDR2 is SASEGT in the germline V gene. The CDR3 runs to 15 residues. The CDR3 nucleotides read TGTGCCAGCAGTGAAAGTCAGGGGGGCTCCCACGAGCAGTACTTC. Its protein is CASSESQGGSHEQYF.

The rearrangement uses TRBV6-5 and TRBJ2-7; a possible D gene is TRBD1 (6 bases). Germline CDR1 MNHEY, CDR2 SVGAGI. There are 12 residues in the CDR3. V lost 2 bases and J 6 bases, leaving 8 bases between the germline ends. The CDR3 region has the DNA TGTGCCAGCAGTTACCAGGGGTTCGAGCAGTACTTC. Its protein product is CASSYQGFEQYF.

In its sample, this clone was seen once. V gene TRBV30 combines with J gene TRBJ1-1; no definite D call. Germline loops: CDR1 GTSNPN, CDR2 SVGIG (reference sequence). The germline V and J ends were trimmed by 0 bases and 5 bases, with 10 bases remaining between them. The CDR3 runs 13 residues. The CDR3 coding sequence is TGTGCCTGGAGTGTACTGGGCAGGACTGAAGCTTTCTTT. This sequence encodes CAWSVLGRTEAFF.

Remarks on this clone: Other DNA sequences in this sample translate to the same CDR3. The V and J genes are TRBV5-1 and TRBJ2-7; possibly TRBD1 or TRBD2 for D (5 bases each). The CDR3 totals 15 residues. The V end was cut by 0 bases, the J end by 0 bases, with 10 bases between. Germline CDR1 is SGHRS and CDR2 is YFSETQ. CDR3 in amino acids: CASSLGDGSSYEQYF. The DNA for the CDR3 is TGCGCCAGCAGCTTGGGGGACGGCAGCTCCTACGAGCAGTACTTC.

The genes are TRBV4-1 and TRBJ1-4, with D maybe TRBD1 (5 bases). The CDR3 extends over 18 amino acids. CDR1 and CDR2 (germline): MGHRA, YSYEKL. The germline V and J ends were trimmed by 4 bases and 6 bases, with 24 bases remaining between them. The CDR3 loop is CASSRLLIGEGEYEKLFF. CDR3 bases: TGCGCCAGCAGCCGCCTATTGATTGGGGAAGGGGAGTATGAAAAACTGTTTTTT.

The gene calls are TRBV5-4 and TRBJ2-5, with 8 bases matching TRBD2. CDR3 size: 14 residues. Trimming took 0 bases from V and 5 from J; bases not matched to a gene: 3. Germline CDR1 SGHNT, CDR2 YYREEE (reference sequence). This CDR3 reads CASSLVLAGETQYF. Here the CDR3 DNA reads TGTGCCAGCAGCTTGGTCCTAGCGGGTGAGACCCAGTACTTC.

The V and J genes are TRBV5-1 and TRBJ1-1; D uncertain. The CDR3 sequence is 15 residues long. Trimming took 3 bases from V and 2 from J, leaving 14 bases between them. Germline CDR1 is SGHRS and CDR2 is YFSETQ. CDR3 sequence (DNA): TGCGCCAGCAGCTCGAGTCGGTCCAAAAACACTGAAGCTTTCTTT. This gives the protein CASSSSRSKNTEAFF.

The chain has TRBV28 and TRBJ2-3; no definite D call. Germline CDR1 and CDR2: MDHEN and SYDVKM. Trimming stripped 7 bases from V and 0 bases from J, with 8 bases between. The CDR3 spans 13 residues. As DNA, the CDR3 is TGTGCCAGCACCCAGGAGAGCACAGATACGCAGTATTTT. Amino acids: CASTQESTDTQYF.

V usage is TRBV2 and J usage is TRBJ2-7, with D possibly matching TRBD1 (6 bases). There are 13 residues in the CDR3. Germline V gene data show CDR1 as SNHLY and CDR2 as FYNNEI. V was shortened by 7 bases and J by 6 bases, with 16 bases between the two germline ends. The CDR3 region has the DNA TGTGCCAGCACCGAAAACAGGGTGGGCGAGCAGTACTTC. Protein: CASTENRVGEQYF.